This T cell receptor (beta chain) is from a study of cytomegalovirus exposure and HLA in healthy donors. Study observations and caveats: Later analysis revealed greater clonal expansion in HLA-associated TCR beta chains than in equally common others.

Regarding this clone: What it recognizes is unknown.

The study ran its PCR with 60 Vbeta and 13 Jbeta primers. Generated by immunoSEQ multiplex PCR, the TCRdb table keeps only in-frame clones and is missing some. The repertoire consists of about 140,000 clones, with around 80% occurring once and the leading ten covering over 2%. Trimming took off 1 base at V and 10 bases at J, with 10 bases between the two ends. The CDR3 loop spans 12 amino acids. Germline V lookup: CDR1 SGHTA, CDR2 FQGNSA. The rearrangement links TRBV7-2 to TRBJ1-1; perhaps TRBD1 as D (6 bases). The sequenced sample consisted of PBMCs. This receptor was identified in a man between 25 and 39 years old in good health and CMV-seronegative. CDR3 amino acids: CASSLEGGVAFF. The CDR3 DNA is TGTGCCAGCAGCTTAGAGGGGGGGGTAGCTTTCTTT.